This T cell receptor beta chain was captured in a study of blood T cell repertoires in COVID-19. Study in general: The study counted Cohort 3 donors as recovered given two negative PCRs, clearance, or symptom resolution.

Per the original data handling: Researchers report that nucleated cell counts were estimated from reference gene primer amplification. Clones were sequenced by immunoSEQ multiplex PCR, and TCRdb holds only the in-frame ones, with some missing. Clonal size and the V and J genes are those of that table, whereas D and trimming came from the DNA. The sample yields fewer than 200,000 clones, around 79% seen once. Enrollees, roughly 18 to 95 years old, lived in approximately 25 US areas. Cohort assignment relied on participant-reported clinical history. V was pared by 6 bases and J by 8 bases, with 9 bases of the junction left unmatched. The germline V gene encodes CDR1 MDHEN and CDR2 SYDVKM. The CDR3 extends over 14 amino acids.

The J gene is TRBJ1-4, the V gene TRBV28, with 7 bases fitting TRBD1. The clonotype comes from a woman between 70 and 85 years old in a cohort exposed to, infected with or recovered from COVID-19 (not recorded which). Sequenced sample: PBMCs or T cells enriched from blood (not recorded which). CDR3 sequence reads: CASSPPGGREKLFF. The CDR3 nucleotides are TGTGCCAGCAGCCCTCCAGGGGGTAGGGAAAAACTGTTTTTT. Based on the CDR3 plus reference TRBV28 and TRBJ1-4, the full variable domain is DVKVTQSSRYLVKRTGEKVFLECVQDMDHENMFWYRQDPGLGLRLIYFSYDVKMKEKGDIPEGYSVSREKKERFSLILESASTNQTSMYLCASSPPGGREKLFFGSGTQLSVL.